This is a list of T cell receptor beta chains from one sample in a study of post-analysis software for immune sequencing data. TCRdb re-called the PCR reads with MiXCR, one entry per CDR3 protein. The table has about 760,000 distinct CDR3 sequences, 25% to 30% seen once. Sequenced material: blood. These receptors came from a girl between 10 and 17 years old with multiple sclerosis. Each CDR3 is given with its conserved first and last residue. D genes are given only for firm matches. The listing skips clone size in some rows; elsewhere it reads once, few, many or a size class.

TRBV20-1	NA	TRBD2	TRBJ2-1	TGCAGTGCTATCGACGGGAGGTCAAGCTCCTACAATGAGCAGTTCTTC	CSAIDGRSSSYNEQFF
TRBV7-9	NA	NA	TRBJ1-4	TGTGCCAGCAGCTTAGTTTGGGGAGTCGGAGAAAAACTGTTTTTT	CASSLVWGVGEKLFF
TRBV10-3	few	NA	TRBJ2-5	TGTGCCATCAGTGAGACCGGAGCTGGGGAGACCCAGTACTTC	CAISETGAGETQYF
TRBV2	NA	NA	TRBJ1-4	TGTGCCAGCGGAACGGAGGTTATAGAACTGTTTTTT	CASGTEVIELFF
TRBV6-5	NA	NA	TRBJ2-3	TGTGCCAGCAGTTACGGGGTAGTGGAGTTTACAGATACGCAGTATTTT	CASSYGVVEFTDTQYF
TRBV4-1	NA	TRBD1	TRBJ2-5	TGCGCCAGCAGCCAAGATAGGGCAGGGGGCGCCTACAATGAGCAGTACTTC	CASSQDRAGGAYNEQYF
TRBV29-1	few	NA	TRBJ2-1	TGCAGCGGAGGAGGGGATGGTTACGGTGAGCAGTTCTTC	CSGGGDGYGEQFF
TRBV30	NA	NA	TRBJ1-2	TGTGCCTGGGGGAACTATGGCTACACCTTC	CAWGNYGYTF
TRBV7-2	NA	NA	TRBJ2-1	TGTGCCAGCAGCTTAGTTCCCTACGATGAGCAGTTCTTC	CASSLVPYDEQFF
TRBV7-2	few	NA	TRBJ2-3	TGTGCCAGCAGCTTAGCCTCTAGTCCTAGCACAGATACGCAGTATTTT	CASSLASSPSTDTQYF
TRBV7-2	many	NA	TRBJ2-1	TGTGCCAGCAGCCCCGGGGGGCGGGAGTATGAGCAGTTCTTC	CASSPGGREYEQFF
TRBV29-1	few	TRBD1	TRBJ2-4	TGCAGCGTGGAACAGGGGAGAGGCAAAAACATTCAGTACTTC	CSVEQGRGKNIQYF
TRBV20-1	NA	NA	TRBJ1-2	TGCAGTGCTAAAGGGGAGGGGAGGAGAGATGGCTACACCTTC	CSAKGEGRRDGYTF
TRBV6-4	NA	NA	TRBJ2-3	TGTGCCAGCAGTGTGGGCAGCGGCGCCTGGGATACGCAGTATTTT	CASSVGSGAWDTQYF
TRBV29-1	many	TRBD1	TRBJ2-1	TGCAGCGTTGAAAGCAGGGGGCAAAGAAATGAGCAGTTCTTC	CSVESRGQRNEQFF
TRBV15	few	TRBD2	TRBJ2-1	TGTGCCACCAGCAGAGATCGACTAGCGGTGACGCAGTTCTTC	CATSRDRLAVTQFF
TRBV7-2	NA	NA	TRBJ2-5	TGTGCCAGCAGCCCGGGGGGACTTCCCCCTCAGGGGCAGTACTTC	CASSPGGLPPQGQYF
TRBV3-1	few	NA	TRBJ2-1	TGTGCCAGCAGCCATCAAGCCAGTGAGCAGTTCTTC	CASSHQASEQFF
TRBV20-1	NA	NA	TRBJ2-7	TGCAGTGCTAGACCTACCCGGGCCTACGAGCAGTACTTC	CSARPTRAYEQYF
TRBV4-3	NA	NA	TRBJ1-3	TGCGCCAGCAGCCAAGATATGTACATGGCTGGAAACACCATATATTTT	CASSQDMYMAGNTIYF
TRBV5-7	few	NA	TRBJ2-7	TGTGCCAGCAGCGAGGAAGGACCCTTCGAGCAGTACTTC	CASSEEGPFEQYF
TRBV7-2	few	NA	TRBJ2-3	TGTGCCAGCAGCTGGACAGTAAGCACAGATACGCAGTATTTT	CASSWTVSTDTQYF
TRBV6-5	few	TRBD1	TRBJ1-2	TGTGCCAGCAGACGGGACAGCTCTGGCTACACCTTC	CASRRDSSGYTF
TRBV11-2	NA	NA	TRBJ1-4	TGTGCCAGCAGCTCTAATCCCACGGAGCTCGGGGATGAAAAACTGTTTTTT	CASSSNPTELGDEKLFF
TRBV6-5	many	NA	TRBJ1-5	TGTGCCAGCAGTTACACCAGGGGCAATCAGCCCCAGCATTTT	CASSYTRGNQPQHF
TRBV20-1	NA	TRBD1	TRBJ1-5	TGCAGTGCTACCCATACAGGGGGCGGAAGGCAGCCCCAGCATTTT	CSATHTGGGRQPQHF
TRBV2	NA	NA	TRBJ1-5	TGTGCCAGCAGTCAAGGATTGGGTAGCAATCAGCCCCAGCATTTT	CASSQGLGSNQPQHF
TRBV5-1	NA	NA	TRBJ2-7	TGCGCCAGCAGCTTGTCTCCAGGGATCTCCTACGAGCAGTACTTC	CASSLSPGISYEQYF
TRBV20-1	few	TRBD2	TRBJ2-7	TGCAGTGCTCCAACTAGCGGATCCTACGAGCAGTACTTC	CSAPTSGSYEQYF
TRBV4-2	NA	NA	TRBJ2-2	TGTGCCAGCAGCCCCACCGGGGGCCCAGTTCGCTCCGGGGAGCTGTTTTTT	CASSPTGGPVRSGELFF
TRBV10-3	NA	NA	TRBJ2-5	TGTGCCATCAGTGACCCCCCGGGGGCCTTCGTGCGGGAGACCCAGTACTTC	CAISDPPGAFVRETQYF
TRBV27	NA	NA	TRBJ2-1	TGTGCCACCTTGGGGCGAGTCTACAATGAGCGGTTCTTC	CATLGRVYNERFF
TRBV12-3/TRBV12-4	few	NA	TRBJ2-3	TGTGCCAGCAGCCCAGAAACCTGGGGTACGCAGTATTTT	CASSPETWGTQYF
TRBV28	few	NA	TRBJ1-4	TGTGCCACCCGACAGGTGTCTAATGAAAAACTGTTTTTT	CATRQVSNEKLFF
TRBV29-1	NA	NA	TRBJ2-1	TGCAGCGTTGACTCTATGTCACTAAATGAGCAGTTCTTC	CSVDSMSLNEQFF
TRBV9	NA	TRBD1	TRBJ1-1	TGTGCCAGCAGCGTAGTTCCAGGGGGCAACACTGAAGCTTTCTTT	CASSVVPGGNTEAFF
TRBV7-9	few	TRBD1	TRBJ2-5	TGTGCCAGCAGCTTAGCCGGGACAGGGCAGGTGACCCAGTACTTC	CASSLAGTGQVTQYF
TRBV3-1	NA	NA	TRBJ1-2	TGTGCCAGCAGCCAGGAGGGATTTGGCTACACCTTC	CASSQEGFGYTF
TRBV5-1	NA	NA	TRBJ2-3	TGCGCCAGCAGCTTGGTTCCCTCGACGGAAAGCACAGATACGCAGTATTTT	CASSLVPSTESTDTQYF
TRBV28	few	NA	TRBJ2-5	TGTGCCAGCAGTTTGAATCGGCCAAAAGAGACCCAGTACTTC	CASSLNRPKETQYF
TRBV20-1	NA	NA	TRBJ1-6	TGCAGTGCTAGAATGGGGTTTGATTCACCCCTCCACTTT	CSARMGFDSPLHF
TRBV7-9	NA	NA	TRBJ1-1	TGTGCCAGCAGCCCCCGGGCGGTGGGCCCCAACGCTGAAGCTTTCTTT	CASSPRAVGPNAEAFF
TRBV29-1	few	NA	TRBJ2-3	TGCAGCGTGACGAGCGCGGGTCGCACAGATACGCAGTATTTT	CSVTSAGRTDTQYF
TRBV20-1	few	NA	TRBJ2-7	TGCAGTGCTAGGCTTCTGGGGAGGAGCTCCTACGAGCAGTACTTC	CSARLLGRSSYEQYF
TRBV18	NA	NA	TRBJ1-1	TGTGCCAGCTCTCCTGACAGGAGCACTGAAGCTTTCTTT	CASSPDRSTEAFF
TRBV18	few	NA	TRBJ2-7	TGTGCCAGCTCACCACCCAACAGGTACGAGCAGTACTTC	CASSPPNRYEQYF
TRBV20-1	NA	NA	TRBJ2-5	TGCAGTGCTATCTGGAAGACCCAGTACTTC	CSAIWKTQYF
TRBV5-5	few	NA	TRBJ2-3	TGTGCCAGCAGTTCCCGGCCCGGAGGGGCAGATACGCAGTATTTT	CASSSRPGGADTQYF
TRBV7-2	few	NA	TRBJ1-1	TGTGCCAGCAGCGGAGACGCAACAGCAATGAACACTGAAGCTTTCTTT	CASSGDATAMNTEAFF
TRBV5-1	NA	NA	TRBJ2-5	TGCGTCAGCAGAGTTGGGTGGGAGAGGAAAGAGACCCAGTACTTC	CVSRVGWERKETQYF
TRBV7-9	few	TRBD2	TRBJ2-1	TGTGCCAGCAGCTTGGACGGGAGGGCCGCTCGTGGTGAGCAGTTCTTC	CASSLDGRAARGEQFF
TRBV27	NA	TRBD2	TRBJ2-4	TGTGCCAGCAGTTTATCGGGCGGGAGGACCATTCAGTACTTC	CASSLSGGRTIQYF
TRBV15	NA	TRBD1	TRBJ2-1	TGTGCCACCTCTACGACAGGGGGCGATTACAATGAGCAGTTCTTC	CATSTTGGDYNEQFF
TRBV5-1	once	TRBD1	TRBJ2-3	TGCGCCAGCAGCGGGGGACAGGGATGGCCAGATATGCAGTATTTT	CASSGGQGWPDMQYF
TRBV11-2	NA	NA	TRBJ1-2	TGTGCCAGCAGTAATCCCCCCAACTATGGCTACACCTTC	CASSNPPNYGYTF
TRBV12-3/TRBV12-4	few	TRBD1	TRBJ1-4	TGTGCCAGCAGTTTAGACAGGGGCGCAACTAATGAAAAACTGTTTTTT	CASSLDRGATNEKLFF
TRBV28	few	TRBD2	TRBJ2-7	TGTGCCAGCAGTGGCTCCGGGGCGGGAGGCTACGAGCAGTACTTC	CASSGSGAGGYEQYF
TRBV7-2	NA	NA	TRBJ2-2	TGTGCCAGCAGCCCAGTGCTGGGCTCGAACACCGGGGAGCTGTTTTTT	CASSPVLGSNTGELFF
TRBV2	once	TRBD2	TRBJ2-3	TGTGCCAGCAGTGAAGCTAGGGTAGCGGGGGGGCCGGATACGCAGTATTTT	CASSEARVAGGPDTQYF
TRBV20-1	few	NA	TRBJ1-5	TGCAGTGCTAGAGTAGGGGCGAGTACCAATCAGCCCCAGCATTTT	CSARVGASTNQPQHF